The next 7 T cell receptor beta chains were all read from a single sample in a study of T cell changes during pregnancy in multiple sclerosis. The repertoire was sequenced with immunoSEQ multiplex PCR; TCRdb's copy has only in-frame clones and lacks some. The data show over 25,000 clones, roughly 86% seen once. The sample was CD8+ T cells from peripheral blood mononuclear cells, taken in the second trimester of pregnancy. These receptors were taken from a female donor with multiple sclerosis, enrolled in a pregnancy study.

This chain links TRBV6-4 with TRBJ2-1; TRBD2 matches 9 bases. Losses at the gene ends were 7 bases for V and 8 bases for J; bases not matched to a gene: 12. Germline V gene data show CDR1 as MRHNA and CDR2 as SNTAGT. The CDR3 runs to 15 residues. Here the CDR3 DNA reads TGTGCCAGCAAACACCAGGCGGGGGGGGCCGATGAGCAGTTCTTC. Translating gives CASKHQAGGADEQFF.

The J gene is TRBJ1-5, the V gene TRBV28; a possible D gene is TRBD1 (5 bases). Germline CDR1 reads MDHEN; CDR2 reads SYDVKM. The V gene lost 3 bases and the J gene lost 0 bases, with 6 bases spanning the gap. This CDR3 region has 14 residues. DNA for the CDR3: TGTGCCAGCAGTTTTGGGGCTAGCAATCAGCCCCAGCATTTT. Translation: CASSFGASNQPQHF.

For the CDR3, the DNA is TGTGCCAGCAGGGATACGGGACTCCACCCCTACGAGCAGTACTTC. Encoded protein: CASRDTGLHPYEQYF. This chain links TRBV6-6 with TRBJ2-7; a weak D match, TRBD2 (6 bases). The CDR3 is 15 residues long. The ends were cut back, 6 bases at V and 2 bases at J, with 17 bases in the middle. Looked up from germline, CDR1 is MNHNY and CDR2 is SVGAGI (reference sequence).

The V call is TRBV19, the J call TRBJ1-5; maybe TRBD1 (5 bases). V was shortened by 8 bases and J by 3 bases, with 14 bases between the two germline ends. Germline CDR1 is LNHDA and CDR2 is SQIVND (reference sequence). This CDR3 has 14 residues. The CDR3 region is CASRQSTSNQPQHF. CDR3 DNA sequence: TGTGCCAGTCGACAGTCTACCTCCAATCAGCCCCAGCATTTT.

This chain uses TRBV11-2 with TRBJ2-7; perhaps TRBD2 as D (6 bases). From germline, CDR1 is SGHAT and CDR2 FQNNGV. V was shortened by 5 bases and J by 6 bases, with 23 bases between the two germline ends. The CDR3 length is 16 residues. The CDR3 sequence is CASSIKEGRVIREQYF. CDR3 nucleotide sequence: TGTGCCAGCAGCATAAAGGAGGGCCGGGTAATCCGCGAGCAGTACTTC.

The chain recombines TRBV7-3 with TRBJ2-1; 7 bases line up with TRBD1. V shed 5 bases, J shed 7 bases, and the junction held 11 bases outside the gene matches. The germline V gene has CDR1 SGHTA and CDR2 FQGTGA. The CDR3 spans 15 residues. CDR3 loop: CASSPTRDSQNEQFF. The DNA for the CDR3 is TGTGCCAGCAGCCCCACAAGGGACAGTCAAAATGAGCAGTTCTTC.

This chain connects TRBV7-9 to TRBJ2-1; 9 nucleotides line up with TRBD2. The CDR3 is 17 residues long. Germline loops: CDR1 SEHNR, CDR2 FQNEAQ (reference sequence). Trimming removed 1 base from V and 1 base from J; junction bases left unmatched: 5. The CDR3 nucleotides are TGTGCCAGCAGCTTAGGGGTTCTAGCGGGGTCCTACAATGAGCAGTTCTTC. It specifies CASSLGVLAGSYNEQFF.